The sequence of this T cell receptor beta chain was determined in a study of T cell repertoires in cytomegalovirus infection. Study-level information: The authors used CMV epitopes that were HLA-C-restricted (recently identified) and HLA-B-restricted (well studied). Public signatures in TCR beta pointed to CMV infection and matching HLA type. Study findings and constraints: Ex vivo responses were dominated by HLA-C-restricted CMV-specific TCR beta clonotypes. Totalled public TCR beta family frequency picked out people who carried CMV plus the relevant HLA.

TCRdb ran MiXCR on the reads and lists one entry per CDR3 protein. The table lists about 830,000 distinct CDR3 sequences, approximately 32% of them singletons. With respect to this clonotype: Its antigen is not known.

The receptor was derived from a human donor in good health (CMV status not recorded). Some clones in this sample may be carry-over from other donors' samples. The sample consisted of cultured CD8+ T cells from PBMCs, taken from culture after CMV antigen stimulation.

This chain's CDR3 is CASSTVPYNEQFF. CDR3 nucleotide sequence: TGTGCCAGCAGCACCGTCCCCTACAATGAGCAGTTCTTC. The V call is TRBV7-9, the J call TRBJ2-1; D unresolved. Trimming left V 5 bases short and J 2 bases short, with 7 bases between. The CDR3 runs to 13 residues. From germline, CDR1 is SEHNR and CDR2 FQNEAQ (reference sequence).